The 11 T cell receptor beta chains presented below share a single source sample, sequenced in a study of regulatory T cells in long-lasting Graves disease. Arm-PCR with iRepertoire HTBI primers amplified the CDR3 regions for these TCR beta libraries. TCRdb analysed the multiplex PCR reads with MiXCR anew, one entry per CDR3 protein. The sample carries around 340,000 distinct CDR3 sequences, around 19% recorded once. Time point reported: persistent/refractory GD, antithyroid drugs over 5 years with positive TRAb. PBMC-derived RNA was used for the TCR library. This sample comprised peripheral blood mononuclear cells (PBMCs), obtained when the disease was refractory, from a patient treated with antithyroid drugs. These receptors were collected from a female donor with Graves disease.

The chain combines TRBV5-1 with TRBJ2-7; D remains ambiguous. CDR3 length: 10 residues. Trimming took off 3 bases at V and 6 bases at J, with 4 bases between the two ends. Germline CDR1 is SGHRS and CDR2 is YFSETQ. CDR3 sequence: CASSCTEQYF. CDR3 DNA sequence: TGCGCCAGCAGCTGCACCGAGCAGTACTTC.

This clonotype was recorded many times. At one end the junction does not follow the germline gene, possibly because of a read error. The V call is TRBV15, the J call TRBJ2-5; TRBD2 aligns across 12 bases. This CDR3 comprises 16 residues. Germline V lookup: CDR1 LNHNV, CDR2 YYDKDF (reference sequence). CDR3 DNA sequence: TGCGGCCGGGGAACTAGCGGGGGGAATAACCAAGAGACCCAGTACTTC. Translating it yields CGRGTSGGNNQETQYF.

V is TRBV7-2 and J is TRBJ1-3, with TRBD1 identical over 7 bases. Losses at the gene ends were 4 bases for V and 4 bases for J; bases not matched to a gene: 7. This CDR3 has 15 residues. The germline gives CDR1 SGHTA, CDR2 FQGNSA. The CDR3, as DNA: TGTGCCAGCAGCTCCTACCCGGGACAGGGAAACACCATATATTTT. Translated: CASSSYPGQGNTIYF. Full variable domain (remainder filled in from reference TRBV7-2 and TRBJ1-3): GAGVSQSPSNKVTEKGKDVELRCDPISGHTALYWYRQSLGQGLEFLIYFQGNSAPDKSGLPSDRFSAERTGGSVSTLTIQRTQQEDSAVYLCASSSYPGQGNTIYFGEGSWLTVV.

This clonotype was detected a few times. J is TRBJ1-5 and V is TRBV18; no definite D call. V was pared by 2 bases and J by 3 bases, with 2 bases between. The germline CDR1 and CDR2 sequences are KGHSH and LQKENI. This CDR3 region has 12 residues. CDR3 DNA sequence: TGTGCCAGCTCACCAGACAATCAGCCCCAGCATTTT. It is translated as CASSPDNQPQHF.

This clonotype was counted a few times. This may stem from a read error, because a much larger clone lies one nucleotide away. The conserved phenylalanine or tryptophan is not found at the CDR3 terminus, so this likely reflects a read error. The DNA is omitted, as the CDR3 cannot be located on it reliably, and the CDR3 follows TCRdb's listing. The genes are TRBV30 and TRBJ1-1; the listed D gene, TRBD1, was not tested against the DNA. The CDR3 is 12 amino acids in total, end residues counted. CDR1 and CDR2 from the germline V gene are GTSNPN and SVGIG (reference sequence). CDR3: CAWSVSGDTRFL.

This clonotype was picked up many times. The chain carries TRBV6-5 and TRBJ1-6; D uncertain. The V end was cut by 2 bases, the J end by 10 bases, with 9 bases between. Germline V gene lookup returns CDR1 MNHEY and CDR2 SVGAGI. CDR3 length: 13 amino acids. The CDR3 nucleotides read TGTGCCAGCAGTTACCGGCAGAACTCACCCCTCCACTTT. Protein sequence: CASSYRQNSPLHF.

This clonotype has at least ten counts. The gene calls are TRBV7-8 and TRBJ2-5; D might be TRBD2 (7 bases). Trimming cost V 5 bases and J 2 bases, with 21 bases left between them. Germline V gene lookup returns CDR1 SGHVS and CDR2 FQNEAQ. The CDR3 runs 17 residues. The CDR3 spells CASSPRLVGGLQETQYF. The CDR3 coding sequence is TGTGCCAGCAGCCCCCGACTTGTCGGGGGGCTTCAAGAGACCCAGTACTTC.

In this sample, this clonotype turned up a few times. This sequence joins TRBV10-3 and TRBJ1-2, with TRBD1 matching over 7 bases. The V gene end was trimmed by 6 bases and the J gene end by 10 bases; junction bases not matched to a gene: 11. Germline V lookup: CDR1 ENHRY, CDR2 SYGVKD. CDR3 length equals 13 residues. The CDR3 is CAISPDRASAYTF. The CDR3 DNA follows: TGTGCCATCAGCCCCGACAGGGCGTCTGCCTACACCTTC.

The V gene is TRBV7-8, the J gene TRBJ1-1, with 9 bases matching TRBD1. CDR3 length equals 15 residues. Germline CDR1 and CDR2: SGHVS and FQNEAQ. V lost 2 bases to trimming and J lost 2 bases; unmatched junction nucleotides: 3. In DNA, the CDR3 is TGTGCCAGCAGCTTAAGGGACAGGGTAAACACTGAAGCTTTCTTT. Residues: CASSLRDRVNTEAFF.

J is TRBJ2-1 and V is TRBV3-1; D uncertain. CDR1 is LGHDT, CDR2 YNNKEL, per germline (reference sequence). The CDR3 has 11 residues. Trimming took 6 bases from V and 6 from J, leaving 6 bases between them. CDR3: CASRKLNEQFF. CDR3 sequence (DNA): TGTGCCAGCAGGAAGCTCAATGAGCAGTTCTTC.

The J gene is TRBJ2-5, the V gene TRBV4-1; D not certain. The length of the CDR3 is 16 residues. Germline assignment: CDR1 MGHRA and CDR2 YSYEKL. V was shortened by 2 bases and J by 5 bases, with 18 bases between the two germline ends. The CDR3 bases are TGCGCCAGCAGCCAACTATCCCGGGCCGGGTTCGAGACCCAGTACTTC. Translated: CASSQLSRAGFETQYF.